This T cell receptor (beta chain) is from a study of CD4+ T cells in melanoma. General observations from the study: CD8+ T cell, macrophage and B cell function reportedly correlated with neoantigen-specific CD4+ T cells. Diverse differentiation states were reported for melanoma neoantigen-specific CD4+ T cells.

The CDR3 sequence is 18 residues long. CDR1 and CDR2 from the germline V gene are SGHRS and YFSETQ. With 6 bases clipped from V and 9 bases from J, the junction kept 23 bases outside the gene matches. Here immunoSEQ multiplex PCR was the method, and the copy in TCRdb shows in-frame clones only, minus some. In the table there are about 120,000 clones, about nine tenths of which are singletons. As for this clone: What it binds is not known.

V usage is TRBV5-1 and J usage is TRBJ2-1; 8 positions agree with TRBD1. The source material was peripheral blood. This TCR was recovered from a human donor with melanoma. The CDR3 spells CASNLGQGTAGSRGEQFF. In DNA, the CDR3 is TGCGCCAGCAACCTCGGACAGGGTACGGCTGGTTCTAGAGGTGAGCAGTTCTTC.